This T cell receptor (beta chain) is drawn from a study of beta chain features in type 1 diabetes. CD4+ naive, central memory, regulatory and stem cell-like memory cells were sorted via CD45RO/CCR7/CD25/CD127/CD95/CD27. Post-sort purity exceeded 98% for all sorted populations. Regarding this clone: What it binds is not known.

Findings and caveats of the study: PCR might pick shorter templates more often, in the same way for patients and controls. When Type 1 diabetes patients were examined, their TCRB CDR3s proved moderately but significantly shorter in all four CD4+ subsets.

Trimming cost V 6 bases and J 4 bases, with 9 bases left between them. CDR3 length: 12 residues. Germline CDR1 and CDR2: SGHVS and FNYEAQ. Expressed TCRB transcripts were sequenced because the entire RNA isolate underwent reverse transcription. Reads from naive, central memory and regulatory T cell samples averaged about 3.8 million. Some clones are missing from TCRdb's copy, which holds only in-frame ones; the method was immunoSEQ multiplex PCR. The sample shows about 160,000 clones, around 8% of them seen only once. Sequences were obtained from central memory CD4+ T cells from blood. V gene TRBV7-6 combines with J gene TRBJ1-2; D gene uncertain. The TCR originated in a woman aged 40 to 50 with type 1 diabetes. CDR3 nucleotides: TGTGCCAGCAGTGAAACTACCTATGGCTACACCTTC. Translation: CASSETTYGYTF.